The 32 T cell receptor beta chains given below trace back to one sample, sequenced in a study of T-cell reconstitution after alpha-beta-depleted transplantation in children. Preparation of the TCRbeta library used unique molecular identifiers. TCRdb analysed the PCR reads with MiXCR anew, one entry per CDR3 protein. The sample carries under 7,000 distinct CDR3 sequences, about a sixth recorded once. This material consisted of PBMCs, taken before TCRalphabeta/CD19-depleted stem cell transplant. The receptor set was obtained from a boy aged 2 to 10 with acute lymphoblastic leukemia, due to receive a stem cell transplant.

By proportion, this clonotype is medium-sized. V and J are TRBV5-1 and TRBJ1-1; 7 nucleotides agree with TRBD1. Germline CDR1 SGHRS, CDR2 YFSETQ. This CDR3 has 15 amino acids. With V trimmed by 1 base and J by 4 bases, 7 bases remained unmatched. The CDR3 DNA reads TGCGCCAGCAGCTTGAGTAGGGGGCTGGGCACTGAAGCTTTCTTT. This sequence encodes CASSLSRGLGTEAFF. Supplemented by reference TRBV5-1 and TRBJ1-1, the full variable domain reads KAGVTQTPRYLIKTRGQQVTLSCSPISGHRSVSWYQQTPGQGLQFLFEYFSETQRNKGNFPGRFSGRQFSNSRSEMNVSTLELGDSALYLCASSLSRGLGTEAFFGQGTRLTVV.

This clonotype counts as medium-sized. The chain uses TRBV20-1 and TRBJ2-5; D not certain. This CDR3 has 12 amino acids. Germline V gene lookup returns CDR1 DFQATT and CDR2 SNEGSKA (reference sequence). The V and J ends lost 0 bases and 4 bases respectively, with 6 bases between them. This CDR3 reads CSAREGIETQYF. The DNA for the CDR3 is TGCAGTGCTAGAGAAGGGATAGAGACCCAGTACTTC.

By proportion, this clonotype is medium-sized (0.01 to 0.1%). CDR3 nucleotide sequence: TGTGCCAGCAGTTTAAGACAGGGGACGCAGTATTTT. Its protein is CASSLRQGTQYF. This chain connects TRBV12-3 or TRBV12-4 to TRBJ2-3; 8 bases map to TRBD1. Trimming took 2 bases from V and 9 from J; bases not matched to a gene: 1. The CDR3 extends over 12 amino acids.

By sample fraction, this clonotype is medium-sized (0.01 to 0.1%). The chain joins TRBV7-8 to TRBJ1-1; D is undetermined. The ends were cut back, 0 bases at V and 7 bases at J, with 12 bases in the middle. The CDR3 sequence is 14 residues long. Germline V lookup: CDR1 SGHVS, CDR2 FQNEAQ. CDR3 nucleotides: TGTGCCAGCAGCTTAGCAGCGGGCAGTGGTGAAGCTTTCTTT. Its translation: CASSLAAGSGEAFF.

This clonotype is classed as medium-sized (0.01 to 0.1%). The V and J genes are TRBV11-2 and TRBJ2-2, with D possibly TRBD2 on 6 matching bases. The length of the CDR3 is 15 residues. Germline assignment: CDR1 SGHAT and CDR2 FQNNGV. V lost 1 base, J lost 4 bases, and 10 bases lay in between. CDR3 bases: TGTGCCAGCAGCTTAGTAGGAGGGGTCACCGGGGAGCTGTTTTTT. Translated, it gives CASSLVGGVTGELFF.

CDR3 protein: CASSLEVDNEQFF. The DNA for the CDR3 is TGCGCCAGCAGCTTGGAAGTTGACAATGAGCAGTTCTTC. This rearrangement joins TRBV5-1 to TRBJ2-1; D is unclear. V was clipped by 0 bases and J by 5 bases, with 6 bases between them. Per the germline V gene, CDR1 is SGHRS and CDR2 is YFSETQ. CDR3 size: 13 residues.

There are many counts of this clonotype. This sequence joins TRBV5-1 and TRBJ2-2; TRBD1 aligns across 8 bases. The CDR3 covers 16 residues. The J segment lost 5 bases and the V segment lost 4 bases, leaving 10 bases of the junction unmatched. The V gene's germline CDR1 is SGHRS and CDR2 YFSETQ. The CDR3 nucleotides are TGCGCCAGCAGCCTCTCGGGGCAGGGGGCAACCGGGGAGCTGTTTTTT. Translating gives CASSLSGQGATGELFF.

This clonotype is classed as medium-sized. The rearrangement joins TRBV4-2 to TRBJ2-2, with TRBD2 matching 8 bases. CDR1 and CDR2 from the germline V gene are LGHNA and YNFKEQ. V dropped 3 bases and J dropped 2; count of bases not matched to a gene: 5. The CDR3 loop spans 16 amino acids. CDR3 DNA: TGTGCCAGCAGCCACGAACTAGCGGATAACACCGGGGAGCTGTTTTTT. It yields the protein CASSHELADNTGELFF.

This clonotype was seen ten or more times. The chain links TRBV2 to TRBJ2-2, with D perhaps TRBD2 (5 bases). Germline V gives CDR1 SNHLY, CDR2 FYNNEI. The CDR3 is 16 residues long. V was clipped by 1 base and J by 7 bases, with 16 bases between them. CDR3 sequence: CASSEGRRGNSGELFF. The CDR3 DNA follows: TGTGCCAGCAGTGAAGGTCGTCGGGGTAATAGCGGGGAGCTGTTTTTT.

This clonotype is medium-sized in the sample. This chain links TRBV12-3 or TRBV12-4 with TRBJ1-1; D is uncertain. The CDR3 contains 12 residues. V was shortened by 0 bases and J by 8 bases, with 7 bases between the two germline ends. The CDR3 sequence: CASSLAPREAFF. Written as DNA, the CDR3 is TGTGCCAGCAGTTTAGCGCCAAGAGAAGCTTTCTTT.

This clonotype has at least ten counts. The chain links TRBV28 to TRBJ1-5; TRBD1 matches 9 bases. The germline gives CDR1 MDHEN, CDR2 SYDVKM. The CDR3 runs to 15 residues. V lost 5 bases to trimming and J lost 11 bases; unmatched junction nucleotides: 13. This chain's CDR3 is CASSSTGTGTRTQHF. The CDR3 DNA is TGTGCCAGCAGTAGTACCGGGACAGGGACTAGGACCCAGCATTTT. Supplemented by reference TRBV28 and TRBJ1-5, the full variable domain reads DVKVTQSSRYLVKRTGEKVFLECVQDMDHENMFWYRQDPGLGLRLIYFSYDVKMKEKGDIPEGYSVSREKKERFSLILESASTNQTSMYLCASSSTGTGTRTQHFGDGTRLSIL.

This sequence joins TRBV4-2 and TRBJ1-5; D possibly corresponds to TRBD1 (5 bases). The CDR3 runs to 14 residues. Trimming left V 5 bases short and J 8 bases short, with 16 bases between. CDR1 and CDR2 (germline): LGHNA, YNFKEQ. The CDR3 sequence is CASSRDSGGEPQHF. The CDR3, as DNA: TGTGCCAGCAGCAGAGACAGTGGAGGCGAGCCCCAGCATTTT.

By sample share, this clonotype is medium-sized. Here the CDR3 DNA reads TGTGCCAGCAGTTTAGGACAGGGGGGCTACGAGCAGTACTTC. Translated, it gives CASSLGQGGYEQYF. The rearrangement uses TRBV28 and TRBJ2-7; TRBD1 agrees at 10 bases. CDR3 length: 14 amino acids. V trimming: 2 bases; J trimming: 3 bases; junction bases outside the gene matches: 1. Looked up from germline, CDR1 is MDHEN and CDR2 is SYDVKM.

This clonotype has ten or more counts. This rearrangement joins TRBV4-2 to TRBJ1-3; 7 nucleotides line up with TRBD1. CDR1 and CDR2 from the germline V gene are LGHNA and YNFKEQ. Trimming at V came to 4 bases and at J to 8 bases, leaving 2 bases not matched to a gene. This CDR3 spans 12 amino acids. CDR3 region: CASSRRGHTIYF. For the CDR3, the DNA is TGTGCCAGCAGCCGTAGGGGGCACACCATATATTTT.

In regard to this clonotype: One base away lies a much larger clone, so this may be a sequencing read error. V usage is TRBV12-3 or TRBV12-4 and J usage is TRBJ1-2; 9 bases map to TRBD1. This CDR3 region has 18 residues. CDR3 coding DNA: TGTGCCCGCAGTCTTTGGAACAGGGGGCGGGGTGCTAACTATGGCTACACCTTC. It specifies CARSLWNRGRGANYGYTF.

This clonotype was detected ten times or more. This chain uses TRBV10-3 with TRBJ2-7; TRBD1 might be the D (5 bases). The CDR3 runs 14 residues. V was trimmed by 2 bases and J by 2 bases, leaving 10 bases between them. From germline, CDR1 is ENHRY and CDR2 SYGVKD. The CDR3: CAISEKRTTYEQYF. CDR3 sequence (DNA): TGTGCCATCAGTGAGAAACGGACAACCTACGAGCAGTACTTC.

V and J are TRBV29-1 and TRBJ1-2; 7 nucleotides match TRBD1. V trimming: 3 bases; J trimming: 3 bases; junction bases outside the gene matches: 7. The CDR3 spans 14 residues. The germline CDR1 and CDR2 sequences are SQVTM and ANQGSEA. In DNA form, the CDR3 reads TGCAGCGTTGACCTATTAACAGGGGACTATGGCTACACCTTC. Translated: CSVDLLTGDYGYTF.

This sequence joins TRBV12-3 or TRBV12-4 and TRBJ2-7; D gene ambiguous. Trimming took off 1 base at V and 9 bases at J, with 10 bases between the two ends. This CDR3 comprises 12 residues. CDR3 sequence reads: CASSLGPGAQYF. In DNA, the CDR3 is TGTGCCAGCAGTTTAGGGCCTGGCGCGCAGTACTTC.

Relative to its sample, this clonotype is medium-sized. This sequence joins TRBV28 and TRBJ2-7; TRBD1 might be the D (6 bases). V was clipped by 2 bases and J by 3 bases, with 14 bases between them. This CDR3 has 15 amino acids. Germline values: CDR1 MDHEN, CDR2 SYDVKM. The CDR3 region is CASSLVLGTNYEQYF. CDR3 bases: TGTGCCAGCAGTTTAGTATTGGGGACAAACTACGAGCAGTACTTC.

In this sample, this clonotype is medium-sized (0.01 to 0.1%). V usage is TRBV7-9 and J usage is TRBJ2-7; 8 positions match TRBD2. The CDR3 runs to 14 residues. CDR1 and CDR2 (germline): SEHNR, FQNEAQ (reference sequence). Trimming at V came to 6 bases and at J to 4 bases, leaving 8 bases not matched to a gene. The DNA for the CDR3 is TGTGCCAGCAGTCCCGGGAGGGAGCCTTACGAGCAGTACTTC. It yields the protein CASSPGREPYEQYF.

In its sample, this clonotype is medium-sized. The chain recombines TRBV11-2 with TRBJ1-5; no clear D gene. The CDR3 contains 14 residues. From germline, CDR1 is SGHAT and CDR2 FQNNGV. With 1 base removed from V and 7 bases from J, the gap between germline ends came to 11 bases. CDR3 bases: TGTGCCAGCAGCTTAGTTGACGGGAAACAGCCCCAGCATTTT. Translated: CASSLVDGKQPQHF.

Sample share makes this clonotype medium-sized. The V call is TRBV6-2 or TRBV6-3, the J call TRBJ2-7; 9 positions match TRBD2. V trimming: 5 bases; J trimming: 0 bases; junction bases outside the gene matches: 8. Looked up from germline, CDR1 is MNHEY and CDR2 is SVGEGT. This CDR3 has 16 residues. CDR3 sequence reads: CASSPRLAGSSYEQYF. CDR3 bases: TGTGCCAGCAGTCCCCGGCTAGCGGGGTCCTCCTACGAGCAGTACTTC.

This clonotype was observed many times. The V call is TRBV30, the J call TRBJ1-2; a weak D match, TRBD1 (5 bases). Looked up from germline, CDR1 is GTSNPN and CDR2 is SVGIG (reference sequence). The CDR3 consists of 15 residues. Trimming removed 5 bases from V and 1 base from J, with 17 bases in between. CDR3 in DNA: TGTGCCTGGGGGGTTTTGGGGGAGAGTAACTATGGCTACACCTTC. As protein: CAWGVLGESNYGYTF. Looking up the rest from reference TRBV30 and TRBJ1-2 gives the full variable domain: SQTIHQWPATLVQPVGSPLSLECTVEGTSNPNLYWYRQAAGRGLQLLFYSVGIGQISSEVPQNLSASRPQDRQFILSSKKLLLSDSGFYLCAWGVLGESNYGYTFGSGTRLTVV.

This clonotype was counted between two and nine times. This rearrangement joins TRBV18 to TRBJ2-7; either TRBD1 or TRBD2 may supply D (5 bases each). Germline-derived CDR1 and CDR2 are KGHSH and LQKENI. Trimming shortened V by 1 base and J by 0 bases, and 10 bases separated the two germline ends. The CDR3 has 15 residues. CDR3 in amino acids: CASSPLSGSSYEQYF. In DNA, the CDR3 is TGTGCCAGCTCACCACTTTCAGGGAGCTCCTACGAGCAGTACTTC. Full variable domain (missing parts from reference TRBV18 and TRBJ2-7): NAGVMQNPRHLVRRRGQEARLRCSPMKGHSHVYWYRQLPEEGLKFMVYLQKENIIDESGMPKERFSAEFPKEGPSILRIQQVVRGDSAAYFCASSPLSGSSYEQYFGPGTRLTVT.

This clonotype is termed medium-sized. CDR3 coding DNA: TGTGCCACCAGCAGAGGTGACAGGTTCTCCTACGAGCAGTACTTC. Its protein product is CATSRGDRFSYEQYF. V usage is TRBV15 and J usage is TRBJ2-7; maybe TRBD1 (6 bases). In germline, CDR1 is LNHNV, CDR2 YYDKDF (reference sequence). Trimming pared 1 base from V and 0 bases from J, leaving 10 bases between. CDR3 length: 15 amino acids.

This clonotype is classed as medium-sized. This sequence joins TRBV29-1 and TRBJ1-1, with D possibly TRBD1 on 5 matching bases. The CDR3 loop spans 13 amino acids. V was clipped by 5 bases and J by 1 base, with 11 bases between them. Germline CDR1 SQVTM, CDR2 ANQGSEA. The CDR3 sequence: CSVRGRPNTEAFF. In nucleotides, the CDR3 is TGCAGCGTTCGGGGCAGGCCGAACACTGAAGCTTTCTTT.

This clonotype is labeled medium-sized. The chain employs TRBV7-9 and TRBJ2-1; perhaps TRBD2 as D (5 bases). Germline V CDR1 and CDR2: SEHNR, FQNEAQ (reference sequence). V dropped 5 bases and J dropped 8 bases, with 16 bases sitting between them. CDR3 length: 14 residues. The DNA of the CDR3 is TGTGCCAGCAGCCCCTGGCGGAGGAGAGATGAGCAGTTCTTC. This sequence encodes CASSPWRRRDEQFF.

By sample fraction, this clonotype is medium-sized (0.01 to 0.1%). The chain combines TRBV3-1 with TRBJ2-7, with unresolved D. The V end was cut by 0 bases, the J end by 0 bases, with 9 bases between. The CDR3 covers 15 residues. The germline V gene has CDR1 LGHDT and CDR2 YNNKEL (reference sequence). CDR3 sequence (DNA): TGTGCCAGCAGCCAAGAGGGCAGACTCTCCTACGAGCAGTACTTC. Protein: CASSQEGRLSYEQYF.

This clonotype ranks as medium-sized. The V and J genes are TRBV2 and TRBJ2-1, with TRBD2 matching 11 bases. The V segment lost 0 bases and the J segment 6 bases; nucleotides outside the gene matches: 4. This CDR3 comprises 16 residues. Per germline, CDR1 SNHLY and CDR2 FYNNEI. CDR3 sequence reads: CASSEALAGGSNEQFF. In nucleotides, the CDR3 is TGTGCCAGCAGTGAAGCCCTAGCGGGGGGTTCCAATGAGCAGTTCTTC.

By sample fraction, this clonotype is medium-sized. The chain joins TRBV28 to TRBJ2-1; perhaps TRBD2 as D (5 bases). Germline-derived CDR1 and CDR2 are MDHEN and SYDVKM. V was cut by 7 bases and J by 8 bases, with 21 bases left in between. The CDR3 covers 15 residues. CDR3 bases: TGTGCCAGCATTAATCAAAACACGGGGTCCCATGAGCAGTTCTTC. Its translation is CASINQNTGSHEQFF.

This clonotype was seen many times. V gene TRBV7-9 combines with J gene TRBJ2-5, with D uncertain. CDR3 length: 15 residues. The V end was cut by 5 bases, the J end by 1 base, with 14 bases between. The V gene's germline CDR1 is SEHNR and CDR2 FQNEAQ (reference sequence). The CDR3 loop is CASSPPRTGQETQYF. In nucleotides, the CDR3 is TGTGCCAGCAGCCCACCCCGGACGGGCCAAGAGACCCAGTACTTC.

In this sample, this clonotype is medium-sized. V usage is TRBV6-2 or TRBV6-3 and J usage is TRBJ2-7; a weak D match, TRBD1 (6 bases). The CDR3 is 15 amino acids. Germline values: CDR1 MNHEY, CDR2 SVGEGT. V was clipped by 5 bases and J by 5 bases, with 19 bases between them. This CDR3 is CASSARQAAPHEQYF. As DNA, the CDR3 is TGTGCCAGCAGTGCTCGACAGGCGGCTCCCCACGAGCAGTACTTC.